The 16 T cell receptor beta chains presented below share a single source sample, sequenced in a study of T-cell reconstitution after alpha-beta-depleted transplantation in children. A library of TCRbeta sequences, prepared with unique molecular identifiers, was generated. TCRdb passed the PCR reads through MiXCR, listing each CDR3 protein once. Seen here are 200,000 to 250,000 distinct CDR3 sequences, roughly 11% observed once, and the top ten hold about 28%. The specimen was PBMCs, collected before TCRalphabeta/CD19-depleted stem cell transplant. The origin of the receptors is a child less than two years old with acute myeloid leukemia, due to receive a stem cell transplant.

The V call is TRBV12-3 or TRBV12-4, the J call TRBJ2-1; 10 bases map to TRBD1. CDR3 length: 16 residues. V lost 5 bases and J lost 1; bases outside the gene matches: 5. The CDR3 DNA sequence: TGTGCCAGCAGTCTCGGGGACAGGGGTTCCTACAATGAGCAGTTCTTC. Protein sequence: CASSLGDRGSYNEQFF.

This clonotype has at least ten counts. The V and J genes are TRBV5-1 and TRBJ2-1, with 7 positions matching TRBD2. The CDR3 totals 17 residues. The V segment lost 0 bases and the J segment 0 bases; nucleotides outside the gene matches: 6. Germline values: CDR1 SGHRS, CDR2 YFSETQ. The CDR3 DNA is TGCGCCAGCAGCTTGGACCTTCTAGCGGCCTCCTACAATGAGCAGTTCTTC. Protein: CASSLDLLAASYNEQFF.

This clonotype was recorded many times. The chain uses TRBV3-1 and TRBJ2-2; perhaps TRBD1 as D (6 bases). Germline CDR1 is LGHDT and CDR2 is YNNKEL (reference sequence). This CDR3 region has 14 residues. Trimming took 6 bases from V and 7 from J, leaving 15 bases between them. CDR3 sequence: CASRGITGIGELFF. CDR3 nucleotide sequence: TGTGCCAGCAGGGGGATAACAGGGATCGGGGAGCTGTTTTTT.

Of note for this clonotype: Since a much larger clone is just one base distant, this may be a read error. The chain is built from TRBV3-1 and TRBJ2-2, with D hard to call. This CDR3 region has 14 residues. V was clipped by 3 bases and J by 5 bases, with 10 bases between them. CDR1 LGHDT and CDR2 YNNKEL come from the germline V gene (reference sequence). CDR3 bases: TGTGCCAGCAGCCATATGGTCTGGACCGGGGAGCTGTTTTTT. It specifies CASSHMVWTGELFF. Drawing the rest from reference TRBV3-1 and TRBJ2-2, the complete variable domain is DTAVSQTPKYLVTQMGNDKSIKCEQNLGHDTMYWYKQDSKKFLKIMFSYNNKELIINETVPNRFSPKSPDKAHLNLHINSLELGDSAVYFCASSHMVWTGELFFGEGSRLTVL.

This clonotype was found many times. The V gene is TRBV12-3 or TRBV12-4, the J gene TRBJ2-7; D ambiguous. The ends were cut back, 1 base at V and 3 bases at J, with 10 bases in the middle. This CDR3 comprises 14 residues. The CDR3 loop reads CASSLGATGYEQYF. Here the CDR3 DNA reads TGTGCCAGCAGTTTAGGAGCTACGGGCTACGAGCAGTACTTC.

This clonotype was detected ten times or more. The CDR3 sequence is CASSREGDGDIQYF. The CDR3 DNA sequence: TGTGCCAGCAGTCGCGAGGGAGATGGAGACATTCAGTACTTC. The chain uses TRBV6-5 and TRBJ2-4; perhaps TRBD2 as D (5 bases). This CDR3 has 14 amino acids. CDR1 and CDR2 from the germline V gene are MNHEY and SVGAGI. V gave up 5 bases and J gave up 8 bases, with 16 bases separating them.

This clonotype was recorded many times. The rearrangement links TRBV15 to TRBJ1-5; D gene ambiguous. This CDR3 contains 14 residues. Germline CDR1 reads LNHNV; CDR2 reads YYDKDF (reference sequence). Trimming took off 1 base at V and 0 bases at J, with 4 bases between the two ends. The chain's CDR3 is CATSRGYSNQPQHF. In nucleotides, the CDR3 is TGTGCCACCAGCAGAGGCTATAGCAATCAGCCCCAGCATTTT.

This clonotype has at least ten counts. V and J are TRBV19 and TRBJ2-2; D is undetermined. The CDR3 is made up of 13 amino acids. The V gene's germline CDR1 is LNHDA and CDR2 SQIVND (reference sequence). Trimming removed 2 bases at V and 7 bases at J, with 8 bases between. CDR3 nucleotide sequence: TGTGCCAGTAGTATATCTTGGAGCGGGGAGCTGTTTTTT. It encodes CASSISWSGELFF.

This clonotype was found many times. The chain joins TRBV20-1 to TRBJ2-1; no definite D call. The germline V gene has CDR1 DFQATT and CDR2 SNEGSKA (reference sequence). CDR3 length equals 13 residues. Trimming pared 1 base from V and 3 bases from J, leaving 7 bases between. The CDR3 is CSARGPSYNEQFF. The CDR3 DNA follows: TGCAGTGCTAGAGGGCCTAGCTACAATGAGCAGTTCTTC.

This clonotype has at least ten counts. This chain joins TRBV5-1 and TRBJ2-1; D not certain. The CDR3 runs to 16 residues. V was pared by 0 bases and J by 5 bases, with 15 bases between. CDR1 and CDR2 (germline): SGHRS, YFSETQ. The CDR3 is CASSLEYIPGHNEQFF. DNA for the CDR3: TGCGCCAGCAGCTTGGAGTATATTCCGGGTCACAATGAGCAGTTCTTC.

In its sample, this clonotype was seen many times. The gene calls are TRBV5-4 and TRBJ2-3, with D perhaps TRBD1 (6 bases). V was trimmed by 3 bases and J by 5 bases, leaving 13 bases between them. CDR3 length equals 14 residues. The germline gives CDR1 SGHNT, CDR2 YYREEE (reference sequence). The CDR3 DNA follows: TGTGCCAGCAGCTCAAGGGAGACAGGAGATACGCAGTATTTT. Translated, it gives CASSSRETGDTQYF.

V usage is TRBV28 and J usage is TRBJ2-7; no firm D call. Trimming cost V 3 bases and J 2 bases, with 11 bases left between them. The CDR3 has 14 residues. Germline V gene data show CDR1 as MDHEN and CDR2 as SYDVKM. CDR3 nucleotide sequence: TGTGCCAGCAGTTTCGGACGAGCAACCTACGAGCAGTACTTC. It codes for CASSFGRATYEQYF.

The sample holds many counts of this clonotype. J is TRBJ1-5 and V is TRBV7-9; the D gene is possibly TRBD1 (5 bases). V was cut by 5 bases and J by 7 bases, with 12 bases left in between. Germline values: CDR1 SEHNR, CDR2 FQNEAQ (reference sequence). The CDR3 consists of 13 residues. CDR3 sequence (DNA): TGTGCCAGCAGCGGGGGAGGGTGGCAGCCCCAGCATTTT. It yields the protein CASSGGGWQPQHF. Drawing the rest from reference TRBV7-9 and TRBJ1-5, the complete variable domain is DTGVSQNPRHKITKRGQNVTFRCDPISEHNRLYWYRQTLGQGPEFLTYFQNEAQLEKSRLLSDRFSAERPKGSFSTLEIQRTEQGDSAMYLCASSGGGWQPQHFGDGTRLSIL.

This clonotype has a count of ten or more. This chain joins TRBV10-3 and TRBJ2-5; D tentatively reads TRBD1 or TRBD2 (5 bases each). The CDR3 extends over 17 amino acids. V lost 6 bases and J 5 bases, leaving 25 bases between the germline ends. The germline gives CDR1 ENHRY, CDR2 SYGVKD. CDR3 DNA sequence: TGTGCCATCAGCCCAGCCCGGGGCAACGTCGGGGTGGAGACCCAGTACTTC. Amino acids: CAISPARGNVGVETQYF.

About this clonotype: This clone may be a read error of a much larger clone one base away. V usage is TRBV12-3 or TRBV12-4 and J usage is TRBJ2-6, with TRBD1 identical over 8 bases. This CDR3 is 19 amino acids long. DNA for the CDR3: TGTGCCATCAGTTTAGACCGGGACAGGTTCATCTCTGGGGCCAACGTCCTGACTTTC. Protein product: CAISLDRDRFISGANVLTF.

At least ten counts were recorded for this clonotype. This chain joins TRBV9 and TRBJ1-4; the match to TRBD1 covers 11 bases. The CDR3 spans 16 residues. The germline V gene has CDR1 SGDLS and CDR2 YYNGEE. J was trimmed by 0 bases and V by 3 bases; bases with no gene match: 1. For the CDR3, the DNA is TGTGCCAGCAGCGGGACAGGGGGCGCAACTAATGAAAAACTGTTTTTT. Translated, it gives CASSGTGGATNEKLFF.